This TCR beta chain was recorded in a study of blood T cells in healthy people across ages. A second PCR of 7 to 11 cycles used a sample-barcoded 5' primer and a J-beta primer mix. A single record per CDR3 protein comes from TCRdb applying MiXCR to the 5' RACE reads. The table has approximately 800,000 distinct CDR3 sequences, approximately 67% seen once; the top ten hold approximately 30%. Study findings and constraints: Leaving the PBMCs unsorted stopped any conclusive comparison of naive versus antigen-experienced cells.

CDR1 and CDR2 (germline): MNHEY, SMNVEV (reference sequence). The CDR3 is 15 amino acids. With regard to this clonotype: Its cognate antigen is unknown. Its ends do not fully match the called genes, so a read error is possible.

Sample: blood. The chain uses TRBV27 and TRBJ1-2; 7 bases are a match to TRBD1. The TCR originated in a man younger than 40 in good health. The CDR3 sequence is CASSLSGGRNYGYTF. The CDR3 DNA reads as TGTGCCAGCAGTCTATCAGGGGGGCGTAACTATGGCTACACCTTC.